Following are 27 T cell receptor beta chains from one sample sequenced in a study of shared clonotypes between healthy human individuals. Profiled with immunoSEQ multiplex PCR; TCRdb holds only in-frame clones, not every one. The sample records some 2,100,000 clones, roughly 91% being singletons. Positive CCR7 selection of CD45RO-negative cells yielded the naive CD8 cells, and terminally differentiated effector memory CD45RA+ cells were excluded. Sequencing was performed on naive CD8+ T cells from PBMCs. These receptor sequences come from a man between 18 and 29 years old in good health. Some clones in this sample may be carry-over from other donors' samples.

V gene TRBV7-6 combines with J gene TRBJ2-2; 11 nucleotides line up with TRBD2. V lost 4 bases and J lost 0; bases outside the gene matches: 4. CDR1 and CDR2 from the germline V gene are SGHVS and FNYEAQ. This CDR3 has 17 amino acids. The CDR3 is CASSSTSGTPNTGELFF. CDR3 sequence (DNA): TGTGCCAGCAGCTCGACTAGCGGGACACCGAACACCGGGGAGCTGTTTTTT.

This chain connects TRBV11-2 to TRBJ1-2; D ambiguous. Germline CDR1 and CDR2: SGHAT and FQNNGV. The CDR3 totals 12 residues. V lost 7 bases, J lost 8 bases, and 14 bases lay in between. The DNA for the CDR3 is TGTGCCAGCACCGGAGGGAATGGGGGCTACACCTTC. Its translation is CASTGGNGGYTF.

Concerning this clone itself: Additional DNA sequences in this sample encode the identical CDR3. The chain is built from TRBV6-6 and TRBJ2-7, with no clear D. This CDR3 is built from 14 residues. V gave up 0 bases and J gave up 0 bases, with 6 bases separating them. Germline CDR1 and CDR2: MNHNY and SVGAGI (reference sequence). The CDR3 is CASSYSTSSYEQYF. In nucleotides, the CDR3 is TGTGCCAGCAGTTACTCTACCAGCTCCTACGAGCAGTACTTC.

The chain joins TRBV7-7 to TRBJ2-1, with 10 bases matching TRBD2. Looked up from germline, CDR1 is SSHAT and CDR2 is FNYEAQ (reference sequence). The CDR3 covers 15 residues. V trimming: 3 bases; J trimming: 7 bases; junction bases outside the gene matches: 6. The CDR3: CASSLASGRGNEQFF. DNA of the CDR3: TGTGCCAGCAGCTTGGCTAGCGGGAGAGGAAATGAGCAGTTCTTC.

This sequence joins TRBV5-4 and TRBJ2-7; TRBD1 or TRBD2 may be the D gene (7 bases each). The CDR3 is 15 residues long. With 3 bases removed from V and 5 bases from J, the gap between germline ends came to 18 bases. Germline V CDR1 and CDR2: SGHNT, YYREEE (reference sequence). The CDR3 DNA reads as TGTGCCAGCAGCTCCGGGGGGCAGGGGGTCAACGAGCAGTACTTC. It translates to CASSSGGQGVNEQYF. The whole variable domain, filled in from reference TRBV5-4 and TRBJ2-7, reads ETGVTQSPTHLIKTRGQQVTLRCSSQSGHNTVSWYQQALGQGPQFIFQYYREEENGRGNFPPRFSGLQFPNYSSELNVNALELDDSALYLCASSSGGQGVNEQYFGPGTRLTVT.

In this sample, this clone turned up a few times. The rearrangement links TRBV28 to TRBJ1-1, with D maybe TRBD1 (5 bases). Germline-derived CDR1 and CDR2 are MDHEN and SYDVKM. The CDR3 is made up of 13 amino acids. Trimming left V 7 bases short and J 5 bases short, with 14 bases between. The CDR3 DNA follows: TGTGCCAGCACTACGGGGGTAGGAACTGAAGCTTTCTTT. Its translation is CASTTGVGTEAFF.

This rearrangement joins TRBV6-1 to TRBJ1-2; D gene ambiguous. The CDR3 totals 17 residues. Between the trimmed V and J ends, which lost 0 bases and 4 bases, there was a span of 18 bases. Germline V gene lookup returns CDR1 MNHNS and CDR2 SASEGT. The CDR3 here is CASSEAAATNRGYGYTF. DNA for the CDR3: TGTGCCAGCAGTGAAGCGGCAGCCACCAACCGGGGCTATGGCTACACCTTC.

The CDR3 coding sequence is TGTGCCAGCAGCGAATGGACTAGCGGGCGTTCCTACGAGCAGTACTTC. Translated, it gives CASSEWTSGRSYEQYF. V is TRBV5-6 and J is TRBJ2-7; 11 bases line up with TRBD2. Trimming cost V 4 bases and J 1 base; bases outside gene matches: 7. This CDR3 contains 16 residues. Germline loops: CDR1 SGHDT, CDR2 YYEEEE.

This chain links TRBV6-5 with TRBJ2-7, with 15 bases fitting TRBD2. CDR3 length: 16 amino acids. V shed 2 bases, J shed 5 bases, and the junction held 4 bases outside the gene matches. CDR1 and CDR2 from the germline V gene are MNHEY and SVGAGI. The CDR3 DNA reads as TGTGCCAGCAGTTACGGGACTAGCGGGAGGTTCAACGAGCAGTACTTC. It codes for CASSYGTSGRFNEQYF.

This chain joins TRBV19 and TRBJ2-3; D gene uncertain. V was trimmed by 5 bases and J by 2 bases, leaving 11 bases between them. The CDR3 sequence is 14 residues long. Germline CDR1 is LNHDA and CDR2 is SQIVND (reference sequence). Here the CDR3 DNA reads TGTGCCAGTAGTCCCTGGTCGGTCACAGATACGCAGTATTTT. Encoded protein: CASSPWSVTDTQYF.

The gene calls are TRBV27 and TRBJ2-7; 8 nucleotides align to TRBD1. After removal of 4 bases from V and 3 bases from J, the junction contained 11 bases not matched to a gene. Germline V gene sequence: CDR1 MNHEY, CDR2 SMNVEV (reference sequence). This CDR3 region has 16 residues. Here the CDR3 reads CASSYSQGALLYEQYF. CDR3 DNA: TGTGCCAGCAGTTACTCCCAGGGGGCTCTCCTCTACGAGCAGTACTTC.

This chain connects TRBV27 to TRBJ2-5; D tentatively reads TRBD1 or TRBD2 (5 bases each). The V and J ends lost 5 bases and 5 bases respectively, with 21 bases between them. There are 16 residues in the CDR3. Germline loops: CDR1 MNHEY, CDR2 SMNVEV (reference sequence). The CDR3 nucleotides are TGTGCCAGCAGTCCGACCCGGGACGGAGGTTGGGAGACCCAGTACTTC. Residues: CASSPTRDGGWETQYF.

This clone occurred a few times. J is TRBJ1-4 and V is TRBV2; 7 bases line up with TRBD1. Germline V lookup: CDR1 SNHLY, CDR2 FYNNEI. The CDR3 has 14 residues. Trimming at V came to 7 bases and at J to 7 bases, leaving 9 bases not matched to a gene. Here the CDR3 DNA reads TGTGCCAGCACGGAGGGGGCTAGGGGTGAAAAACTGTTTTTT. Translating it yields CASTEGARGEKLFF. The whole variable domain, filled in from reference TRBV2 and TRBJ1-4, reads EPEVTQTPSHQVTQMGQEVILRCVPISNHLYFYWYRQILGQKVEFLVSFYNNEISEKSEIFDDQFSVERPDGSNFTLKIRSTKLEDSAMYFCASTEGARGEKLFFGSGTQLSVL.

The chain uses TRBV28 and TRBJ1-1; D uncertain. Germline CDR1 is MDHEN and CDR2 is SYDVKM. CDR3 length: 12 amino acids. V lost 7 bases to trimming and J lost 3 bases, with 9 bases between them. The CDR3 reads CASMISYTEAFF. CDR3 nucleotides: TGTGCCAGCATGATTTCGTACACTGAAGCTTTCTTT.

This clone was counted only a few times. Other DNA sequences in the sample encode the same CDR3. V usage is TRBV27 and J usage is TRBJ1-2, with a weak D call TRBD1 (5 bases). V shed 5 bases and J shed 1 base, with 8 bases lying between them. This CDR3 is built from 13 residues. Germline assignment: CDR1 MNHEY and CDR2 SMNVEV (reference sequence). CDR3 region: CASSLGHNYGYTF. DNA for the CDR3: TGTGCCAGCAGTCTAGGACATAACTATGGCTACACCTTC.

About this clone itself: The same CDR3 can be traced to other DNA sequences in this sample. The V and J genes are TRBV4-3 and TRBJ2-7, with TRBD2 matching 9 bases. Germline loops: CDR1 LGHNA, CDR2 YSLEER. J gave up 2 bases and V 1 base, and 3 bases lay outside the gene matches. This CDR3 is built from 15 residues. The CDR3 nucleotides read TGCGCCAGCAGCCAAGGACTAGCGGCGACCTACGAGCAGTACTTC. This gives the protein CASSQGLAATYEQYF.

This rearrangement joins TRBV27 to TRBJ1-2; 11 bases agree with TRBD1. The CDR3 consists of 15 residues. Germline lookup yields CDR1 MNHEY and CDR2 SMNVEV (reference sequence). Losses at the gene ends were 5 bases for V and 7 bases for J; bases not matched to a gene: 9. CDR3 sequence reads: CASSPRTGGEGGYTF. The CDR3 coding sequence is TGTGCCAGCAGTCCTCGGACAGGGGGCGAGGGTGGCTACACCTTC.

J is TRBJ2-2 and V is TRBV2, with D maybe TRBD1 (6 bases). The ends were cut back, 5 bases at V and 4 bases at J, with 23 bases in the middle. Germline CDR1 and CDR2: SNHLY and FYNNEI. The CDR3 sequence is 18 residues long. The DNA of the CDR3 is TGTGCCAGCAGTTCTCCCCGGGACACCATAATGTCCACCGGGGAGCTGTTTTTT. Translated: CASSSPRDTIMSTGELFF.

The CDR3 sequence is CASSDGLAGEDIQYF. The DNA for the CDR3 is TGCGCCAGCAGCGACGGACTAGCGGGAGAGGACATTCAGTACTTC. The gene calls are TRBV5-1 and TRBJ2-4; 13 nucleotides align to TRBD2. V shed 4 bases, J shed 8 bases, and the junction held 6 bases outside the gene matches. Germline-derived CDR1 and CDR2 are SGHRS and YFSETQ. This CDR3 has 15 amino acids.

About this clone itself: In the same sample, other DNA sequences code for this CDR3. V usage is TRBV4-1 and J usage is TRBJ2-7; no clear D gene. The CDR3 sequence is 12 residues long. The V end lost 4 bases, the J end lost 6 bases, and 10 bases lay between the germline ends. Germline V gene data show CDR1 as MGHRA and CDR2 as YSYEKL. This chain's CDR3 is CASSLKGGEQYF. The CDR3 nucleotides are TGCGCCAGCAGCCTAAAGGGTGGCGAGCAGTACTTC.

The chain links TRBV6-1 to TRBJ1-1; D is undetermined. Germline CDR1 and CDR2: MNHNS and SASEGT. The CDR3 sequence is 14 residues long. The V and J ends lost 2 bases and 0 bases respectively, with 7 bases between them. As DNA, the CDR3 is TGTGCCAGCAGTGAAACAGTCCTGAACACTGAAGCTTTCTTT. Its translation: CASSETVLNTEAFF.

This chain uses TRBV15 with TRBJ2-7; a possible D gene is TRBD2 (6 bases). V was shortened by 0 bases and J by 2 bases, with 17 bases between the two germline ends. Germline CDR1 reads LNHNV; CDR2 reads YYDKDF (reference sequence). The CDR3 covers 17 residues. CDR3 sequence reads: CATSRDFWRGGTYEQYF. In nucleotides, the CDR3 is TGTGCCACCAGCAGAGATTTCTGGCGGGGCGGAACCTACGAGCAGTACTTC.

The rearrangement uses TRBV27 and TRBJ2-1; the match to TRBD1 covers 8 bases. The CDR3 covers 16 residues. The germline V gene encodes CDR1 MNHEY and CDR2 SMNVEV (reference sequence). The trim removed 5 bases at V and 6 bases at J, leaving 12 bases unmatched. In DNA form, the CDR3 reads TGTGCCAGCAGTCCAATCCCGACAGGGGCTGCCAATGAGCAGTTCTTC. Encoded protein: CASSPIPTGAANEQFF.

The chain has TRBV19 and TRBJ2-7; possible D gene TRBD2, 5 bases. Trimming shortened V by 6 bases and J by 3 bases, and 9 bases separated the two germline ends. Germline-derived CDR1 and CDR2 are LNHDA and SQIVND (reference sequence). This CDR3 has 12 residues. The CDR3 protein is CASSTGNYEQYF. CDR3 coding DNA: TGTGCCAGTAGCACGGGGAACTACGAGCAGTACTTC.

The chain uses TRBV9 and TRBJ1-1; D not certain. The CDR3 covers 13 residues. The germline V gene has CDR1 SGDLS and CDR2 YYNGEE. Trimming took 0 bases from V and 11 from J, leaving 14 bases between them. CDR3 DNA: TGTGCCAGCAGCGTAGATGGTTGGTCGGAGGCTTTCTTT. Protein sequence: CASSVDGWSEAFF.

The chain couples TRBV10-1 to TRBJ2-7; no firm D call. CDR1 and CDR2 from the germline V gene are WNHNN and SYGVQD (reference sequence). The CDR3 runs 12 residues. Trimming stripped 10 bases from V and 3 bases from J, with 13 bases between. Written as DNA, the CDR3 is TGCGCCACCAAATCCTTCCACTACGAGCAGTACTTC. Residues: CATKSFHYEQYF.

The chain combines TRBV19 with TRBJ2-7; 12 nucleotides match TRBD2. This CDR3 region has 15 residues. CDR1 and CDR2 from the germline V gene are LNHDA and SQIVND (reference sequence). The J segment lost 3 bases and the V segment lost 6 bases, leaving 6 bases of the junction unmatched. CDR3 region: CASRYRLAGDYEQYF. DNA for the CDR3: TGTGCCAGTAGATACAGACTAGCGGGAGACTACGAGCAGTACTTC.